The rows below give T cell receptor beta chains drawn from one sample of a study of blood T cell repertoires in COVID-19. Some clones are missing from TCRdb's copy, which holds only in-frame ones; the method was immunoSEQ multiplex PCR. The sample yields hundreds of thousands of clones, around 90% seen once. Material for sequencing was peripheral blood. The receptor source for this set is an elderly man with acute or convalescent COVID-19. CDR3s include the opening cysteine and the closing phenylalanine or tryptophan. D genes are given only for firm matches. Some rows have no size entry. The others give once, few or many, or a class for an expanded clone.

v_call,j_call,clone_size,d_call,cdr3_aa,cdr3_nt
TRBV5-4,TRBJ2-5,NA,NA,CASSLVDRPGETQYF,TGTGCCAGCAGCTTAGTCGACAGGCCGGGAGAGACCCAGTACTTC
TRBV7-9,TRBJ2-5,once,NA,CASSLAQGWGKETQYF,TGTGCCAGCAGCTTAGCGCAGGGTTGGGGAAAAGAGACCCAGTACTTC
TRBV7-2,TRBJ2-1,NA,TRBD2,CASSFRLAGGIEQFF,TGTGCCAGCAGCTTTCGGCTAGCGGGAGGCATTGAGCAGTTCTTC
TRBV29-1,TRBJ1-2,NA,TRBD1,CSVRQGASLFYGYTF,TGCAGCGTTCGGCAGGGGGCCAGTCTATTCTATGGCTACACCTTC
TRBV12-5,TRBJ1-5,once,NA,CASGNQGQPQHF,TGTGCTAGTGGTAATCAGGGTCAGCCCCAGCATTTT
TRBV29-1,TRBJ2-3,NA,NA,CSAREGPDTQYF,TGCAGCGCGCGAGAGGGTCCAGATACGCAGTATTTT
TRBV4-3,TRBJ1-2,NA,TRBD1,CASSQEDVGGVYGYTF,TGCGCCAGCAGCCAAGAAGATGTAGGGGGCGTCTATGGCTACACCTTC
TRBV15,TRBJ1-1,NA,TRBD1,CATSRRTGGYTEAFF,TGTGCCACCAGCAGACGCACAGGGGGGTACACTGAAGCTTTCTTT
TRBV11-2,TRBJ2-5,NA,TRBD2,CASSLNYILAGEGETQYF,TGTGCCAGCAGCTTAAACTACATCCTAGCGGGGGAGGGAGAGACCCAGTACTTC
TRBV25-1,TRBJ2-1,few,TRBD1,CASSEVLGTGGPEQFF,TGTGCCAGCAGTGAAGTATTGGGGACAGGGGGCCCTGAGCAGTTCTTC
TRBV10-1,TRBJ1-3,NA,NA,CASGPKCGAFSGNTIYF,TGCGCCAGCGGCCCCAAATGTGGGGCCTTCTCTGGAAACACCATATATTTT
TRBV18,TRBJ1-5,NA,NA,CASSPRAVGALNQPQHF,TGTGCCAGCTCACCGAGGGCAGTTGGCGCCCTTAATCAGCCCCAGCATTTT
TRBV27,TRBJ1-2,NA,TRBD1,CASSLSGGQAGAYGYTF,TGTGCCAGCAGTTTATCGGGGGGACAGGCGGGGGCCTATGGCTACACCTTC
TRBV2,TRBJ1-6,NA,NA,CASSESGVSNSPLHF,TGTGCCAGCAGTGAATCCGGGGTGTCAAATTCACCCCTCCACTTT
TRBV6-6,TRBJ1-5,NA,NA,CASSYLQQVGNQPQHF,TGTGCCAGCAGTTACCTCCAACAGGTTGGAAATCAGCCCCAGCATTTT
TRBV7-8,TRBJ2-5,NA,NA,CASSFGRQGFRPGKETQYF,TGTGCCAGCAGCTTTGGCAGGCAGGGCTTCAGGCCTGGGAAAGAGACCCAGTACTTC
TRBV7-6,TRBJ2-7,NA,TRBD1,CASSRGQGASGYEQYF,TGTGCCAGCAGCCGGGGACAGGGGGCATCAGGCTACGAGCAGTACTTC
TRBV10-3,TRBJ2-7,few,TRBD1,CAISEQGVTEQYF,TGTGCCATCAGTGAGCAGGGGGTAACCGAGCAGTACTTC
TRBV6-5,TRBJ1-2,NA,NA,CASSYYSTGANYGYTF,TGTGCCAGCAGTTACTACTCGACAGGAGCTAACTATGGCTACACCTTC